A single sample is the source of the 23 T cell receptor beta chains below, sequenced in a study of monozygotic twins with inflammatory bowel disease. TCRdb re-analyzed the 5' RACE reads; it lists each CDR3 protein once, without DNA. The listing records about 420,000 distinct CDR3 sequences. Sequenced material: blood. The receptors originated from a human donor with ulcerative colitis or Crohn's disease, or a healthy co-twin of an affected twin (not recorded which).

The rearrangement uses TRBV27 and TRBJ2-7; with no DNA, the TCRdb D assignment of TRBD2 cannot be verified. The CDR3 is 14 residues long. The germline CDR1 and CDR2 sequences are MNHEY and SMNVEV (reference sequence). The CDR3 loop is CASSGGQGGRFQYF.

The chain recombines TRBV7-2 with TRBJ1-2; no DNA is available, so the TRBD1 call from TCRdb remains unchecked. CDR3 length: 14 residues. Germline loops: CDR1 SGHTA, CDR2 FQGNSA. This CDR3 is CASSLYEGRGGYTF.

The chain couples TRBV29-1 to TRBJ1-2; TCRdb calls TRBD1, which cannot be checked without DNA. Per germline, CDR1 SQVTM and CDR2 ANQGSEA. CDR3 length: 13 residues. The CDR3 here is CSAAPGTTYGYTF.

The J gene is TRBJ1-4, the V gene TRBV20-1. The CDR3 has 13 amino acids. Germline assignment: CDR1 DFQATT and CDR2 SNEGSKA (reference sequence). The chain's CDR3 is CSARPAGREKLFF.

The chain carries TRBV7-2 and TRBJ1-4. The CDR3 has 14 residues. CDR1 is SGHTA, CDR2 FQGNSA, per germline. The CDR3 region is CASSLSYGGEKLFF. The variable domain in full, completed from reference TRBV7-2 and TRBJ1-4, reads GAGVSQSPSNKVTEKGKDVELRCDPISGHTALYWYRQSLGQGLEFLIYFQGNSAPDKSGLPSDRFSAERTGGSVSTLTIQRTQQEDSAVYLCASSLSYGGEKLFFGSGTQLSVL.

V is TRBV7-9 and J is TRBJ2-3; TCRdb lists TRBD1, though no DNA is available to test this call. This CDR3 has 16 amino acids. The germline V gene has CDR1 SEHNR and CDR2 FQNEAQ (reference sequence). CDR3: CASPGGGQGITDTQYF. Based on the CDR3 plus reference TRBV7-9 and TRBJ2-3, the full variable domain is DTGVSQNPRHKITKRGQNVTFRCDPISEHNRLYWYRQTLGQGPEFLTYFQNEAQLEKSRLLSDRFSAERPKGSFSTLEIQRTEQGDSAMYLCASPGGGQGITDTQYFGPGTRLTVL.

This rearrangement joins TRBV7-9 to TRBJ2-7; TCRdb indicates TRBD2, and absent DNA this call remains unverified. This CDR3 has 16 amino acids. Per the germline V gene, CDR1 is SEHNR and CDR2 is FQNEAQ (reference sequence). The CDR3 loop reads CASSLAVAGYTYEQYF. The full variable domain, in which reference TRBV7-9 and TRBJ2-7 provide the parts outside the CDR3, is DTGVSQNPRHKITKRGQNVTFRCDPISEHNRLYWYRQTLGQGPEFLTYFQNEAQLEKSRLLSDRFSAERPKGSFSTLEIQRTEQGDSAMYLCASSLAVAGYTYEQYFGPGTRLTVT.

CDR3 sequence reads: CASSLSRLYNEQFF. The chain uses TRBV12-3 or TRBV12-4 and TRBJ2-1; TCRdb returns TRBD2, unconfirmable since there is no DNA. CDR3 length equals 14 residues.

This chain joins TRBV28 and TRBJ2-1. The germline gives CDR1 MDHEN, CDR2 SYDVKM. CDR3 length: 14 amino acids. The CDR3 loop reads CASSLAGDYNEQFF.

V gene TRBV2 combines with J gene TRBJ2-5; TCRdb gives TRBD2 as the D gene, but with no DNA this cannot be confirmed. Germline V CDR1 and CDR2: SNHLY, FYNNEI. The CDR3 totals 16 residues. Here the CDR3 reads CASSEDLAGVFETQYF.

The chain recombines TRBV18 with TRBJ2-2; TCRdb proposes TRBD2, but this gene call is untestable without DNA. The CDR3 extends over 14 amino acids. Germline V gene lookup returns CDR1 KGHSH and CDR2 LQKENI. The CDR3: CASSPSSRTGELFF.

The V gene is TRBV30, the J gene TRBJ2-1; TCRdb names TRBD2, which stays unverified in the absence of DNA. The germline CDR1 and CDR2 sequences are GTSNPN and SVGIG (reference sequence). This CDR3 region has 13 residues. CDR3: CAWSGLTYNEQFF.

The chain combines TRBV7-2 with TRBJ2-7; there is no DNA to check the TCRdb D call of TRBD2. The CDR3 runs to 13 residues. CDR1 and CDR2 (germline): SGHTA, FQGNSA. The chain's CDR3 is CASSPGLRYEQYF.

The V gene is TRBV30, the J gene TRBJ2-1; TCRdb selects TRBD1, and the lack of DNA leaves this call unchecked. The CDR3 length is 18 residues. The germline gives CDR1 GTSNPN, CDR2 SVGIG (reference sequence). The CDR3 loop is CACSPVLTRDSPYNEQFF.

The V and J genes are TRBV15 and TRBJ1-1; lacking DNA, the TRBD1 call made by TCRdb goes unchecked. This CDR3 comprises 16 residues. Germline loops: CDR1 LNHNV, CDR2 YYDKDF (reference sequence). CDR3 region: CATSRDILGGSTEAFF.

Here the CDR3 reads CASSFGFRDRGAQPQHF. The chain links TRBV12-3 or TRBV12-4 to TRBJ1-5; the D gene TCRdb calls, TRBD1, cannot be checked with no DNA. The CDR3 is 17 amino acids.

This chain connects TRBV29-1 to TRBJ2-1. There are 12 residues in the CDR3. Germline loops: CDR1 SQVTM, CDR2 ANQGSEA. The CDR3 region is CSVAVSYNEQFF.

The chain joins TRBV20-1 to TRBJ2-1; TCRdb lists TRBD2, though no DNA is available to test this call. The CDR3 is 13 amino acids. Germline lookup yields CDR1 DFQATT and CDR2 SNEGSKA (reference sequence). CDR3 sequence reads: CSAPGLARAGQFF.

The chain combines TRBV19 with TRBJ2-6; TCRdb indicates TRBD1, and absent DNA this call remains unverified. CDR3 length: 15 residues. Looked up from germline, CDR1 is LNHDA and CDR2 is SQIVND (reference sequence). The CDR3 region is CATKHRDSGANVLTF.

The chain employs TRBV4-2 and TRBJ2-2; TCRdb reports TRBD1, a call that lacks DNA to check it against. The germline V gene encodes CDR1 LGHNA and CDR2 YNFKEQ. The CDR3 is made up of 16 amino acids. CDR3 sequence reads: CASSQEGPGGTGELFF.

This chain links TRBV5-5 with TRBJ1-1. CDR1 and CDR2 from the germline V gene are SGHKS and YYEKEE (reference sequence). The CDR3 runs to 15 residues. The chain's CDR3 is CASSSTGLMNTEAFF.

This chain joins TRBV6-5 and TRBJ1-2; TCRdb proposes TRBD1, but this gene call is untestable without DNA. The CDR3 runs 17 residues. Germline V CDR1 and CDR2: MNHEY, SVGAGI. This CDR3 reads CASSYTPGTADNYGYTF.

The CDR3 loop is CASSLDAGAAFF. The chain combines TRBV5-1 with TRBJ1-1. Germline-derived CDR1 and CDR2 are SGHRS and YFSETQ. The CDR3 sequence is 12 residues long.